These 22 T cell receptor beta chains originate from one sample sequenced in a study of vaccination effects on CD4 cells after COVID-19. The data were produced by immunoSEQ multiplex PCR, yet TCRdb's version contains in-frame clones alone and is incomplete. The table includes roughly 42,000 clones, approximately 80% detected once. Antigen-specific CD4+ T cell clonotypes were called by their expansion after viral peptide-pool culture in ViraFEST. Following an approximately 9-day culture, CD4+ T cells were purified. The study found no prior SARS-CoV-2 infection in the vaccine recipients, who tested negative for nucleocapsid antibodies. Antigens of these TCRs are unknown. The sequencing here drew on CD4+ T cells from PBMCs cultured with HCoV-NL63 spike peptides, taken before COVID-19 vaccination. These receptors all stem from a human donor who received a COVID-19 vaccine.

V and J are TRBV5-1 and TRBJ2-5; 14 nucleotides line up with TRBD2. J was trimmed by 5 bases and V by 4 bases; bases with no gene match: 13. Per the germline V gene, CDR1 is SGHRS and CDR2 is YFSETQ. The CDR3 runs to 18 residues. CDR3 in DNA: TGCGCCAGCAGCCTGGGACTAGCGGGGGTCTCAAACCTGGAGACCCAGTACTTC. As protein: CASSLGLAGVSNLETQYF.

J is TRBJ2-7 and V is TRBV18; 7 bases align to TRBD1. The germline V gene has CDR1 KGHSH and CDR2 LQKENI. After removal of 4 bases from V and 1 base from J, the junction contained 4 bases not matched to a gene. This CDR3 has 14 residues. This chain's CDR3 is CASSLGTASYEQYV. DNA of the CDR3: TGTGCCAGCTCACTGGGGACAGCTTCCTACGAGCAGTACGTC.

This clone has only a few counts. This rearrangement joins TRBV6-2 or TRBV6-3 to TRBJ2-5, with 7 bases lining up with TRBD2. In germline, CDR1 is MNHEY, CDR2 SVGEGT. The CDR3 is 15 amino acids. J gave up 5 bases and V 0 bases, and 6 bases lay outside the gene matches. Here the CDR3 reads CASSYSGLVVETQYF. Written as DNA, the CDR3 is TGTGCCAGCAGTTACTCTGGACTAGTGGTGGAGACCCAGTACTTC.

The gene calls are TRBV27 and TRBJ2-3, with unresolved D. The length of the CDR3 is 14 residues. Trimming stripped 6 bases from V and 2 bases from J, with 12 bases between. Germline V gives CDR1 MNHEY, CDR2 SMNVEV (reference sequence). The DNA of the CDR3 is TGTGCCAGCAGGACGACCCCTAACACAGATACGCAGTATTTT. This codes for CASRTTPNTDTQYF.

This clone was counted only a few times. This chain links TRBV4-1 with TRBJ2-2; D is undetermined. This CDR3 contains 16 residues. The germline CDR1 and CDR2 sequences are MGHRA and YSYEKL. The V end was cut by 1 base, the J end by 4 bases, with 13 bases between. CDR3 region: CASSQVSGSFTGELFF. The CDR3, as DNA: TGCGCCAGCAGCCAAGTCTCTGGATCATTCACCGGGGAGCTGTTTTTT.

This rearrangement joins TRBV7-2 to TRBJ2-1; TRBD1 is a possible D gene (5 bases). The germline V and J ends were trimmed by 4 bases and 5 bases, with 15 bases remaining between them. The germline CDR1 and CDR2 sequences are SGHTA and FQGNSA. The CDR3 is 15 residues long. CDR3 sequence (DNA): TGTGCCAGCAGCTCAAACACCAACAGGAACAATGAGCAGTTCTTC. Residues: CASSSNTNRNNEQFF.

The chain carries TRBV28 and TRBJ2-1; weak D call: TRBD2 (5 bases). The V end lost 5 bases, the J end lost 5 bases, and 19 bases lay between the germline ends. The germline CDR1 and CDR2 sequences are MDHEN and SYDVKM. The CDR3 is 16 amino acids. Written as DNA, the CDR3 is TGTGCCAGCAGTGAATTACGCCCACGGGGTAACAATGAGCAGTTCTTC. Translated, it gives CASSELRPRGNNEQFF.

CDR3 nucleotide sequence: TGCGCCAGCAGCACCGGAGGGACCGTCACTGAAGCTTTCTTT. This codes for CASSTGGTVTEAFF. The chain recombines TRBV5-1 with TRBJ1-1; D perhaps matches TRBD1 (5 bases). Trimming removed 4 bases from V and 4 bases from J, with 14 bases in between. CDR1 and CDR2 (germline): SGHRS, YFSETQ. The CDR3 is made up of 14 amino acids.

CDR3 bases: TGTGCCAGCGCGTGGGGGTTGACTGAAGCTTTCTTT. Translation: CASAWGLTEAFF. The rearrangement links TRBV6-5 to TRBJ1-1; D perhaps matches TRBD1 (5 bases). The CDR3 runs 12 residues. Looked up from germline, CDR1 is MNHEY and CDR2 is SVGAGI. The ends were cut back, 8 bases at V and 5 bases at J, with 12 bases in the middle.

CDR3 loop: CASSTGPLTGELFF. Here the CDR3 DNA reads TGCGCCAGCAGCACGGGACCACTCACCGGGGAGCTGTTTTTT. The gene calls are TRBV5-1 and TRBJ2-2; D may be TRBD1 or TRBD2 (5 bases each). From germline, CDR1 is SGHRS and CDR2 YFSETQ. This CDR3 has 14 amino acids. V dropped 4 bases and J dropped 4 bases, with 11 bases sitting between them. The full variable domain, in which reference TRBV5-1 and TRBJ2-2 provide the parts outside the CDR3, is KAGVTQTPRYLIKTRGQQVTLSCSPISGHRSVSWYQQTPGQGLQFLFEYFSETQRNKGNFPGRFSGRQFSNSRSEMNVSTLELGDSALYLCASSTGPLTGELFFGEGSRLTVL.

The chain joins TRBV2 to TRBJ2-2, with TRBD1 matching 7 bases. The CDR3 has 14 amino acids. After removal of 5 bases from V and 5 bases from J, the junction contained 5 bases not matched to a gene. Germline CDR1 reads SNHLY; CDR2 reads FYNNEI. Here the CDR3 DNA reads TGTGCCAGCAGTAGCGACAGGGCTACCGGGGAGCTGTTTTTT. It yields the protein CASSSDRATGELFF.

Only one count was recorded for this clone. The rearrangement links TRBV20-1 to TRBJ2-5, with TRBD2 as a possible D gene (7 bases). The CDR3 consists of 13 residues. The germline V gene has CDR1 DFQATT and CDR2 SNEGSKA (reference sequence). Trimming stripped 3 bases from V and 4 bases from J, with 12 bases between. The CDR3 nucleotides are TGCAGTGCTAGTAGGGGGGGAGGAGAGACCCAGTACTTC. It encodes CSASRGGGETQYF.

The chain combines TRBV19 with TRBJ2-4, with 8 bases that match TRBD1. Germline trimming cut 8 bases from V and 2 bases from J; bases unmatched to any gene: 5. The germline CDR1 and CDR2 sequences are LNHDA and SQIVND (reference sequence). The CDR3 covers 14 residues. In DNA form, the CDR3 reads TGTGCCAGTCAGGGGGCCGGGACCAAAAACATTCAGTACTTC. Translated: CASQGAGTKNIQYF.

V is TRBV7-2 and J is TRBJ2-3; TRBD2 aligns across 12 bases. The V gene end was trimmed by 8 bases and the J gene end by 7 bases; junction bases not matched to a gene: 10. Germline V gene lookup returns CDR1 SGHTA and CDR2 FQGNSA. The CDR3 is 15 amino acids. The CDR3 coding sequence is TGTGCCAGCTCTCTAGGACTAGCGGGGTTGTATACGCAGTATTTT. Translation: CASSLGLAGLYTQYF. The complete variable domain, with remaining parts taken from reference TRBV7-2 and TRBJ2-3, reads GAGVSQSPSNKVTEKGKDVELRCDPISGHTALYWYRQSLGQGLEFLIYFQGNSAPDKSGLPSDRFSAERTGGSVSTLTIQRTQQEDSAVYLCASSLGLAGLYTQYFGPGTRLTVL.

The CDR3 DNA sequence: TGTGCCAGCACTCTCTCTTGGACAGGCTACGAGCAGTACGTC. Translated, it gives CASTLSWTGYEQYV. J is TRBJ2-7 and V is TRBV6-5, with 7 bases aligning to TRBD1. V gave up 7 bases and J gave up 3 bases; unmatched junction bases: 9. The germline gives CDR1 MNHEY, CDR2 SVGAGI. CDR3 length: 14 amino acids.

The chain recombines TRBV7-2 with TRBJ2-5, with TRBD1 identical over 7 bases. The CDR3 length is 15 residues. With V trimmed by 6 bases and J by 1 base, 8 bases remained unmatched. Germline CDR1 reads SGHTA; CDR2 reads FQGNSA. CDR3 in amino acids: CASSRRRTGQETQYF. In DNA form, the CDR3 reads TGTGCCAGCAGTCGTAGGAGGACAGGCCAAGAGACCCAGTACTTC.

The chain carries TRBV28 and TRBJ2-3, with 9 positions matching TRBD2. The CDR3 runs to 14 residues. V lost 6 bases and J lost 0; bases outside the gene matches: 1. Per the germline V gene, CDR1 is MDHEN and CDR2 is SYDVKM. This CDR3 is CASRRGGSTDTQYF. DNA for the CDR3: TGTGCCAGCAGGCGGGGGGGTAGCACAGATACGCAGTATTTT.

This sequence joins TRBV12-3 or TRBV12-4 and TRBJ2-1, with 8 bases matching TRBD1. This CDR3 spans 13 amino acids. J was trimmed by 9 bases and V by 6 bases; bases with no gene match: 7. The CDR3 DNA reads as TGTGCCAGCAGCAAAGGACAGGGCGTTGAGCAGTTCTTC. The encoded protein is CASSKGQGVEQFF.

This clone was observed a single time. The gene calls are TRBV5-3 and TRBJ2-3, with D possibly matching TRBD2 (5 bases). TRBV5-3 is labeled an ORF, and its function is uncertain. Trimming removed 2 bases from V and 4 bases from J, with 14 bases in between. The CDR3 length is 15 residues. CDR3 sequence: CARSLREILSDTQYF. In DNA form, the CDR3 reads TGTGCCAGAAGCTTACGGGAAATCCTTTCAGATACGCAGTATTTT.

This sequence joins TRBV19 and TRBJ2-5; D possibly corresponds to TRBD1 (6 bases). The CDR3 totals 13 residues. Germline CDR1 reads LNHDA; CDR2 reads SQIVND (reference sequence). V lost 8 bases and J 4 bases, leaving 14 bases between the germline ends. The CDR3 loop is CASRSGTTETQYF. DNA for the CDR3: TGTGCCAGTCGCTCCGGGACAACAGAGACCCAGTACTTC.

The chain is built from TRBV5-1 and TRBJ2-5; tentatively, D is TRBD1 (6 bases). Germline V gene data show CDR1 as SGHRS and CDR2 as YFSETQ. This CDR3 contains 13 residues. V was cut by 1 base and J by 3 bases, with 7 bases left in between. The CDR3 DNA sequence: TGCGCCAGCAGCTTGCCAGGGGAAGAGACCCAGTACTTC. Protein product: CASSLPGEETQYF. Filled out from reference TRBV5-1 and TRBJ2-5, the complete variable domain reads KAGVTQTPRYLIKTRGQQVTLSCSPISGHRSVSWYQQTPGQGLQFLFEYFSETQRNKGNFPGRFSGRQFSNSRSEMNVSTLELGDSALYLCASSLPGEETQYFGPGTRLLVL.

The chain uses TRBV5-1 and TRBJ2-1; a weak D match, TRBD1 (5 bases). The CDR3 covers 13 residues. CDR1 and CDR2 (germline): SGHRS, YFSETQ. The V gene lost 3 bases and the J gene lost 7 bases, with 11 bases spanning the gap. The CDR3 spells CASSSRQGNEQFF. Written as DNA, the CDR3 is TGCGCCAGCAGCTCTCGCCAGGGAAATGAGCAGTTCTTC.